Reported below is one T cell receptor beta chain. This clonotype was recorded many times. No cognate antigen has been identified for it. No base qualities exist here, and no much larger clone lies one base off it. The sample belongs to a study of T cells in Graves' hyperthyroidism and ophthalmopathy (dated by TCRdb to between 2018 and 2020). Background for the entire study: Peripheral blood was collected at initial diagnosis, before any treatment. In addition, the study compared T-cell repertoires in thyroid tissue and in blood from six Graves' hyperthyroidism patients. The 75 to 100 discovery patients were divided at random into training and test sets in a 7:3 ratio. Prospective prediction of ophthalmopathy was tested in an independent validation cohort consisting of fewer than 20 hyperthyroidism patients and approximately 16 patients who later progressed to ophthalmopathy. After blood sampling, hyperthyroidism patients were treated with methimazole at a starting dose of 30 mg daily, and ophthalmopathy patients were treated with high-dose intravenous methylprednisolone. A discovery cohort of about a hundred patients, 43 with Graves' ophthalmopathy and more than 55 with stable Graves' hyperthyroidism, was used to find distinguishing TCR V-J signatures. According to the paper, TCR Vbeta CDR3 sequencing was carried out on 135 peripheral blood samples, which came from approximately 41 ophthalmopathy, around 75 hyperthyroidism and around 17 progressor patients.

Amplification of TCR beta CDR3 regions was carried out from RNA transcripts. For the first round of RT-PCR on the TCR CDR3, the HTBI primer set was used together with the Qiagen OneStep RT-PCR kit. The libraries were constructed in a second round of multiplex PCR and then size-selected and purified. Sequencing of the libraries was done on an Illumina HiSeq2000 using paired-end 100 bp reads. The paper's processing steps were these. SOAPnuke was used to process the raw data, removing reads that contained adapters or uncalled bases, had a mean Phred below 15, or lacked an exact match to the constant primer or identifier. COPE v1.2.5 was used to merge high-quality paired reads, and clonotypes were defined as unique nucleotide sequences. Clonotypes were aligned to IMGT TRBV, TRBD and TRBJ reference segments using MiTCR v1.1. The analysis was restricted to V-J combinations with a frequency above 0.0001, which together covered 98% to 99.2% of the repertoires. The TCS score was defined as F50 (clonal expansion) divided by E x V (chaos), with BLOSUM62-based TCRdist calculated between CDR3 peptides within each V-J. Welch's t-statistics and random forest reduced roughly 500 V-J features to 10 to 15, which were used in a naive Bayes classifier (R e1071). Starting from the raw public reads, TCRdb applied fastp trimming at Q25, assembled clones with MiXCR and retained in-frame beta chains. Records with the same CDR3 protein are collapsed into one entry carrying the most frequent genes and DNA. These V and J calls derive from TCRdb rather than the authors' analysis. The sample profile shows a few hundred thousand distinct CDR3 sequences; about 13% of them were found once. Roughly 20% of the sample belongs to the ten largest clones.

Results the study describes overall, beyond this receptor: Most expanded thyroid clonotypes (frequency above 0.001) were also detected in blood, a finding suggesting that blood repertoires may reflect thyroid immune responses. Sample size was not statistically predetermined, and investigators were not blinded to group allocation. In validation, the model predicted progression to ophthalmopathy a median of 6.5 months before onset, with approximately 70% sensitivity and about 72% specificity. Ophthalmopathy was separated from stable hyperthyroidism by a 13 V-J signature model, with 87.88% sensitivity and roughly 81% specificity obtained in cross-validation and 80%/75% obtained in testing.

The germline V gene (reference sequence) supplies CDR1 DFQATT and CDR2 SNEGSKA. The CDR3 measures 12 amino acids from cysteine to phenylalanine. The CDR3 DNA has 36 bases and is translated from base 1. Deletion took 3 bases off V and 8 bases off J, with a span of 10 bases between the germline ends. The hyperthyroidism patients were between 18 and 65 years old and newly diagnosed, with a disease duration of less than 2 months. Patients with uncontrolled infections, other autoimmune diseases, pregnancy or lactation were excluded. Clinical symptoms, serum thyroxine and TRAb, thyroid ultrasound, and orbital computed tomography formed the basis for the diagnoses. Blood from progressor patients was collected at the time of first diagnosis with hyperthyroidism, before any ophthalmopathy symptoms had appeared. PBMCs were isolated from about 9.1 ml of fresh peripheral blood by Ficoll-Paque density gradient centrifugation. Progressor patients were defined as those initially diagnosed with Graves' hyperthyroidism in whom ophthalmopathy developed during follow-up. Trizol reagent was used to extract total RNA, and RNA quality was then checked on an Agilent 2100 Bioanalyzer.

Sequences were obtained from blood. This receptor chain uses TRBV20-1 and TRBJ1-4, with the D gene too uncertain to name. The clonotype originates from a young man with Graves' hyperthyroidism that later progressed to Graves' ophthalmopathy. CDR3 protein: CSASWGGEKLFF. The nucleotide sequence reads TGCAGTGCTAGCTGGGGTGGAGAAAAACTGTTTTTT.